This entry lists 12 T cell receptor beta chains sequenced from one sample in a study of control samples from healthy donors and cancer patients. Sequenced by immunoSEQ multiplex PCR; TCRdb stores in-frame clones only, minus some. The table shows roughly 92,000 clones, with 85% to 90% occurring only once. The sample taken for sequencing was blood. These receptors all stem from a woman aged 60-75 years in good health.

The chain links TRBV6-5 to TRBJ1-5; D is perhaps TRBD1 (6 bases). Trimming pared 8 bases from V and 6 bases from J, leaving 17 bases between. The CDR3 has 14 amino acids. CDR1 is MNHEY and CDR2 is SVGAGI in the germline V gene. CDR3: CASALGGGGQPQHF. Here the CDR3 DNA reads TGTGCCAGCGCCCTAGGGGGGGGCGGTCAGCCCCAGCATTTT.

The sample holds a few counts of this clone. The chain employs TRBV2 and TRBJ1-3, with unresolved D. CDR1 is SNHLY and CDR2 is FYNNEI in the germline V gene. Trimming shortened V by 4 bases and J by 0 bases, and 4 bases separated the two germline ends. The CDR3 has 13 residues. The CDR3, as DNA: TGTGCCAGCAGTGGGGGCTCTGGAAACACCATATATTTT. It translates to CASSGGSGNTIYF.

A few counts support this clone. As DNA, the CDR3 is TGCAGTGCTAGTTTGGATTCAGGGTCGGTAACTAATGAAAAACTGTTTTTT. Amino acid sequence: CSASLDSGSVTNEKLFF. The V and J genes are TRBV20-1 and TRBJ1-4, with D possibly being TRBD1 (5 bases). The germline V gene encodes CDR1 DFQATT and CDR2 SNEGSKA (reference sequence). The CDR3 totals 17 residues. Trimming pared 3 bases from V and 1 base from J, leaving 18 bases between.

This rearrangement joins TRBV6-2 or TRBV6-3 to TRBJ2-5; D remains unclear. Trimming cost V 5 bases and J 0 bases, with 10 bases left between them. CDR1 and CDR2 (germline): MNHEY, SVGEGT. The length of the CDR3 is 14 residues. CDR3 nucleotides: TGTGCCAGCAGTATATCATCGTACCAAGAGACCCAGTACTTC. Its translation is CASSISSYQETQYF.

This rearrangement joins TRBV28 to TRBJ2-1, with D possibly being TRBD2 (5 bases). CDR1 and CDR2 from the germline V gene are MDHEN and SYDVKM. This CDR3 contains 16 residues. Trimming shortened V by 0 bases and J by 7 bases, and 16 bases separated the two germline ends. The CDR3 coding sequence is TGTGCCAGCAGTTTATGGGCGGGTTACTCGGGGAATGAGCAGTTCTTC. This translates into CASSLWAGYSGNEQFF.

The chain employs TRBV6-5 and TRBJ1-3; no reliable D call. Germline CDR1 and CDR2: MNHEY and SVGAGI. The CDR3 totals 14 residues. V dropped 7 bases and J dropped 4 bases, with 14 bases sitting between them. CDR3 residues: CASTQLDPGNTIYF. CDR3 bases: TGTGCCAGCACCCAATTGGATCCCGGAAACACCATATATTTT.

Written as DNA, the CDR3 is TGTGCCAGCAGCCCGGGGGGTGGCGGTGGCTACACCTTC. This gives the protein CASSPGGGGGYTF. The chain has TRBV12-3 or TRBV12-4 and TRBJ1-2; D possibly corresponds to TRBD1 (5 bases). The CDR3 is made up of 13 amino acids. V gave up 6 bases and J gave up 7 bases, with 15 bases separating them.

This chain uses TRBV6-2 or TRBV6-3 with TRBJ2-3; a possible D gene is TRBD2 (7 bases). Trimming cost V 6 bases and J 3 bases, with 16 bases left between them. Per germline, CDR1 MNHEY and CDR2 SVGEGT. The CDR3 length is 15 residues. CDR3 protein: CASSPGRGGTDTQYF. The CDR3 bases are TGTGCCAGCAGCCCGGGGAGGGGGGGGACAGATACGCAGTATTTT.

The V and J genes are TRBV30 and TRBJ2-4; D not resolved. CDR3 length: 12 residues. Trimming stripped 4 bases from V and 2 bases from J, with 6 bases between. CDR1 GTSNPN and CDR2 SVGIG come from the germline V gene (reference sequence). For the CDR3, the DNA is TGTGCCTGGAACCCAACCAAAAACATTCAGTACTTC. It specifies CAWNPTKNIQYF.

The genes are TRBV27 and TRBJ1-1; TRBD1 is a possible D gene (6 bases). V lost 6 bases, J lost 4 bases, and 9 bases lay in between. Germline lookup yields CDR1 MNHEY and CDR2 SMNVEV (reference sequence). The CDR3 consists of 12 residues. CDR3 region: CASSLQGTEAFF. CDR3 DNA sequence: TGTGCCAGCAGCCTACAGGGCACTGAAGCTTTCTTT.

The V gene is TRBV2, the J gene TRBJ1-2; no firm D call. The CDR3 totals 13 residues. Per germline, CDR1 SNHLY and CDR2 FYNNEI. V was clipped by 6 bases and J by 2 bases, with 10 bases between them. CDR3 coding DNA: TGTGCCAGCAGGGTCGCTAGGAACTATGGCTACACCTTC. This sequence encodes CASRVARNYGYTF.

The chain links TRBV7-6 to TRBJ1-1; D gene ambiguous. This CDR3 region has 15 residues. Germline lookup yields CDR1 SGHVS and CDR2 FNYEAQ. Trimming pared 2 bases from V and 0 bases from J, leaving 10 bases between. The CDR3 here is CASSLNRGMNTEAFF. The CDR3, as DNA: TGTGCCAGCAGCTTAAATCGGGGAATGAACACTGAAGCTTTCTTT.